This paragraph reports one T cell receptor (beta chain). This specimen belongs to a study of OX40 agonist ivuxolimab in advanced cancers. The ends were cut back, 7 bases at V and 9 bases at J, with 27 bases in the middle. Germline assignment: CDR1 MNHNY and CDR2 SVGAGI (reference sequence). The CDR3 totals 16 residues. Sequenced by immunoSEQ multiplex PCR; TCRdb stores in-frame clones only, minus some. The profile shows 40,000 to 55,000 clones, roughly 93% of them singletons. The clonotype originates from an adult with an advanced solid tumor such as melanoma, head and neck, liver or kidney cancer. The sequencing used CD4+ or CD8+ T cells sorted from blood, collected in a trial of the OX40 agonist ivuxolimab. This chain joins TRBV6-6 and TRBJ1-1; possible D gene TRBD1, 5 bases. The CDR3 is CASTEDSEQTYFKAFF. The DNA for the CDR3 is TGTGCCAGCACCGAAGACAGTGAACAGACCTACTTTAAAGCTTTCTTT.